This is a list of T cell receptor beta chains from one sample in a study of technical replicates of blood from a few donors. The protocol was immunoSEQ multiplex PCR, while the TCRdb copy is restricted to in-frame clones and leaves out a portion. The table has around 80,000 clones, 90% to 95% seen once. The specimen sequenced was T cells isolated from PBMCs. These receptors all stem from a human donor in good health. The CDR3 runs from the conserved cysteine through the conserved F or W. A D gene is named only where the DNA matches it firmly. Rows may omit the clone size; those that give it use once, few, many or a size class.

len: 14
v_gene: TRBV5-1
abundance: NA
j_gene: TRBJ2-7
d_gene: NA
CDR3nt: TGCGCCAGCAGCTTAGGGCCGATGGGAGACGAGCAGTACTTC
CDR3aa: CASSLGPMGDEQYF

len: 16
v_gene: TRBV9
abundance: NA
j_gene: TRBJ1-1
d_gene: NA
CDR3nt: TGTGCCAGCAGCGTGGGAGTTTATAGGGCGGACACTGAAGCTTTCTTT
CDR3aa: CASSVGVYRADTEAFF

len: 13
v_gene: TRBV21-1
abundance: NA
j_gene: TRBJ1-6
d_gene: NA
CDR3nt: TGTGCCAGGGAGAATTTGGGAGGCTCACCCCTCCACTTT
CDR3aa: CARENLGGSPLHF

len: 14
v_gene: TRBV5-5
abundance: NA
j_gene: TRBJ1-2
d_gene: NA
CDR3nt: TGTGCCAGCAGCTTGCAGACAGGACCCGGTGGCTACACCTTC
CDR3aa: CASSLQTGPGGYTF

len: 17
v_gene: TRBV2
abundance: NA
j_gene: TRBJ2-7
d_gene: TRBD2
CDR3nt: TGTGCCAGCAGCTGGGGGACTAGCGGGAGGGCCGTCGGCGAGCAGTACTTC
CDR3aa: CASSWGTSGRAVGEQYF

len: 15
v_gene: TRBV9
abundance: NA
j_gene: TRBJ1-5
d_gene: TRBD1
CDR3nt: TGTGCCAGCAGCGTAGGGGGGACAGGGAACCAGCCCCAGCATTTT
CDR3aa: CASSVGGTGNQPQHF

len: 13
v_gene: TRBV6-5
abundance: NA
j_gene: TRBJ2-5
d_gene: NA
CDR3nt: TGTGCCAGCAGTTACAACGCGGGAGAGACCCAGTACTTC
CDR3aa: CASSYNAGETQYF

len: 16
v_gene: TRBV11-2
abundance: NA
j_gene: TRBJ2-1
d_gene: TRBD2
CDR3nt: TGTGCCAGCAGCCGACTAGCGGGGGGGCCTCACGACGAGCAGTTCTTC
CDR3aa: CASSRLAGGPHDEQFF

len: 14
v_gene: TRBV5-6
abundance: NA
j_gene: TRBJ2-2
d_gene: NA
CDR3nt: TGTGCCAGCAGCTTGGTTAGGAACACCGGGGAGCTGTTTTTT
CDR3aa: CASSLVRNTGELFF

len: 15
v_gene: TRBV2
abundance: few
j_gene: TRBJ1-6
d_gene: NA
CDR3nt: TGTGCCAGCAGTGAAGCGCTACAGAAGTATTCACCCCTCCACTTT
CDR3aa: CASSEALQKYSPLHF

len: 17
v_gene: TRBV7-3
abundance: NA
j_gene: TRBJ2-3
d_gene: TRBD2
CDR3nt: TGTGCCAGCAGCTTAAGGTCTCTAGCGGGGAACACAGATACGCAGTATTTT
CDR3aa: CASSLRSLAGNTDTQYF

len: 15
v_gene: TRBV5-8
abundance: once
j_gene: TRBJ2-3
d_gene: NA
CDR3nt: TGTGCCAGCAGCTTGTTCCTAAGTAGCACAGATACGCAGTATTTT
CDR3aa: CASSLFLSSTDTQYF

len: 15
v_gene: TRBV9
abundance: NA
j_gene: TRBJ2-2
d_gene: TRBD1
CDR3nt: TGTGCCAGCAGCCCAGGACAGGGGACGGGCGGGGAGCTGTTTTTT
CDR3aa: CASSPGQGTGGELFF

len: 14
v_gene: TRBV19
abundance: NA
j_gene: TRBJ2-7
d_gene: TRBD1
CDR3nt: TGTGCCAGTAGTCGGACAGGGGGCTTCTACGAGCAGTACTTC
CDR3aa: CASSRTGGFYEQYF

len: 15
v_gene: TRBV19
abundance: NA
j_gene: TRBJ1-1
d_gene: NA
CDR3nt: TGTGCCAGTAGTATTCGGGAAGGGGGACACACTGAAGCTTTCTTT
CDR3aa: CASSIREGGHTEAFF

len: 16
v_gene: TRBV7-3
abundance: NA
j_gene: TRBJ2-1
d_gene: TRBD1
CDR3nt: TGTGCCAGCAGCCACCCCCCGGGACAGGGGTACAATGAGCAGTTCTTC
CDR3aa: CASSHPPGQGYNEQFF

len: 16
v_gene: TRBV19
abundance: NA
j_gene: TRBJ2-2
d_gene: NA
CDR3nt: TGTGCCAGTAGTGCCACAGGGTTTCGGAACACCGGGGAGCTGTTTTTT
CDR3aa: CASSATGFRNTGELFF

len: 14
v_gene: TRBV28
abundance: NA
j_gene: TRBJ2-3
d_gene: TRBD2
CDR3nt: TGTGCCAGCAGTCTAGCGGGAGATACAGATACGCAGTATTTT
CDR3aa: CASSLAGDTDTQYF

len: 13
v_gene: TRBV30
abundance: NA
j_gene: TRBJ1-1
d_gene: TRBD1
CDR3nt: TGTGCCTGGAGCTTAACGGACAGGGGAGAAGCTTTCTTT
CDR3aa: CAWSLTDRGEAFF

len: 12
v_gene: TRBV28
abundance: NA
j_gene: TRBJ2-7
d_gene: NA
CDR3nt: TGTGCCAGCAGTTTCCCGAACAGGCAGCAGTACTTC
CDR3aa: CASSFPNRQQYF

len: 14
v_gene: TRBV10-1
abundance: NA
j_gene: TRBJ1-1
d_gene: NA
CDR3nt: TGCGCCAGCAGTCTGACCGGGACTTCGAGTGAAGCTTTCTTT
CDR3aa: CASSLTGTSSEAFF

len: 17
v_gene: TRBV7-9
abundance: NA
j_gene: TRBJ2-1
d_gene: TRBD2
CDR3nt: TGTGCCAGCAGCTTAGCCCCTGGGAGGGGCGATGACCATGAGCAGTTCTTC
CDR3aa: CASSLAPGRGDDHEQFF

len: 20
v_gene: TRBV13
abundance: once
j_gene: TRBJ2-3
d_gene: TRBD2
CDR3nt: TGTGCCAGCACCATTATAGCGGGGGGGCCGGTCTTTGGCAGCACAGATACGCAGTATTTT
CDR3aa: CASTIIAGGPVFGSTDTQYF

len: 15
v_gene: TRBV5-1
abundance: few
j_gene: TRBJ1-2
d_gene: NA
CDR3nt: TGCGCCAGCAGCTTGGACGTACAGGAGAACTATGGCTACACCTTC
CDR3aa: CASSLDVQENYGYTF

len: 15
v_gene: TRBV28
abundance: NA
j_gene: TRBJ1-2
d_gene: TRBD1
CDR3nt: TGTGCCAGCAGTTTGTTGGGGACAGGTCCTTATGGCTACACCTTC
CDR3aa: CASSLLGTGPYGYTF

len: 12
v_gene: TRBV18
abundance: NA
j_gene: TRBJ2-7
d_gene: NA
CDR3nt: TGTGCCAGCTCAACTAACAGGGACGAGCAGTACTTC
CDR3aa: CASSTNRDEQYF

len: 14
v_gene: TRBV5-4
abundance: NA
j_gene: TRBJ2-5
d_gene: TRBD1
CDR3nt: TGTGCCAGCAGCCTGGACAGGGGGTCGGAGACCCAGTACTTC
CDR3aa: CASSLDRGSETQYF

len: 16
v_gene: TRBV11-1
abundance: NA
j_gene: TRBJ2-3
d_gene: TRBD2
CDR3nt: TGTGCCAGCAGCTTAGGGACTAGCGGGAGCACAGATACGCAGTATTTT
CDR3aa: CASSLGTSGSTDTQYF

len: 16
v_gene: TRBV30
abundance: NA
j_gene: TRBJ1-3
d_gene: NA
CDR3nt: TGTGCCTGGAGCGATGGCCAGAGGGCGTCTGGAAACACCATATATTTT
CDR3aa: CAWSDGQRASGNTIYF

len: 15
v_gene: TRBV6-1
abundance: NA
j_gene: TRBJ2-2
d_gene: NA
CDR3nt: TGTGCCAGCAGTGAAACAGGCTTTACCACCGGGGAGCTGTTTTTT
CDR3aa: CASSETGFTTGELFF

len: 14
v_gene: TRBV27
abundance: NA
j_gene: TRBJ1-5
d_gene: NA
CDR3nt: TGTGCCAGCCGCGAAAGGGGAAGGTATCAGCCCCAGCATTTT
CDR3aa: CASRERGRYQPQHF

len: 15
v_gene: TRBV14
abundance: NA
j_gene: TRBJ1-1
d_gene: NA
CDR3nt: TGTGCCAGCCAGCGGGTTTTTGGGGGGAATACTGAAGCTTTCTTT
CDR3aa: CASQRVFGGNTEAFF

len: 15
v_gene: TRBV6-6
abundance: NA
j_gene: TRBJ2-7
d_gene: NA
CDR3nt: TGTGCCAGCAGTTACTCAGATCGTCGGGCCTACGAGCAGTACTTC
CDR3aa: CASSYSDRRAYEQYF

len: 13
v_gene: TRBV7-9
abundance: NA
j_gene: TRBJ2-7
d_gene: NA
CDR3nt: TGTGCCAGCAGCTCCTTGACTAGCTACGAGCAGTACTTC
CDR3aa: CASSSLTSYEQYF

len: 15
v_gene: TRBV6-5
abundance: NA
j_gene: TRBJ1-6
d_gene: NA
CDR3nt: TGTGCCAGCAGTTACCAGGGGCAGGGAAATTCACCCCTCCACTTT
CDR3aa: CASSYQGQGNSPLHF

len: 20
v_gene: TRBV7-8
abundance: NA
j_gene: TRBJ1-2
d_gene: TRBD1
CDR3nt: TGTGCCAGCAGCTTCCTTCCAGCATCGACAGGGCGAAAAACTACTTATGGCTACACCTTC
CDR3aa: CASSFLPASTGRKTTYGYTF

len: 15
v_gene: TRBV2
abundance: NA
j_gene: TRBJ1-1
d_gene: NA
CDR3nt: TGTGCCAGCAATCAGAAGGAGGTGATGAACACTGAAGCTTTCTTT
CDR3aa: CASNQKEVMNTEAFF

len: 13
v_gene: TRBV18
abundance: NA
j_gene: TRBJ1-5
d_gene: NA
CDR3nt: TGTGCCAGCTCACCACTGGAGGGTCTGTCCCAGCATTTT
CDR3aa: CASSPLEGLSQHF

len: 15
v_gene: TRBV5-4
abundance: NA
j_gene: TRBJ1-2
d_gene: TRBD1
CDR3nt: TGTGCCAGCAGCCGACGGGACAGGGTAAAAGGTGGCTACACCTTC
CDR3aa: CASSRRDRVKGGYTF

len: 15
v_gene: TRBV9
abundance: once
j_gene: TRBJ2-7
d_gene: NA
CDR3nt: TGTGCCAGCAGCGTAGATCCAGGCAACACCTACGAGCAGTACTTC
CDR3aa: CASSVDPGNTYEQYF

len: 15
v_gene: TRBV11-3
abundance: once
j_gene: TRBJ1-1
d_gene: NA
CDR3nt: TGTGCCAGCAGCTTCCGGACAGACGCGAACACTGAAGCTTTCTTT
CDR3aa: CASSFRTDANTEAFF

len: 15
v_gene: TRBV5-1
abundance: NA
j_gene: TRBJ2-2
d_gene: NA
CDR3nt: TGCGCCAGCACAGGGGACCATATGAACACCGGGGAGCTGTTTTTT
CDR3aa: CASTGDHMNTGELFF

len: 16
v_gene: TRBV27
abundance: NA
j_gene: TRBJ2-3
d_gene: NA
CDR3nt: TGTGCCAGCAGTAAGGCAGGGTTCCAAGACACAGATACGCAGTATTTT
CDR3aa: CASSKAGFQDTDTQYF

len: 13
v_gene: TRBV11-2
abundance: once
j_gene: TRBJ2-5
d_gene: NA
CDR3nt: TGTGCCAGCAGCTTTACGGTACTGGAGACCCAGTACTTC
CDR3aa: CASSFTVLETQYF

len: 16
v_gene: TRBV11-2
abundance: once
j_gene: TRBJ2-5
d_gene: TRBD1
CDR3nt: TGTGCCAGCAGCTTACTGAGAGGGACAGGACGGGAAACCCAGTACTTC
CDR3aa: CASSLLRGTGRETQYF

len: 16
v_gene: TRBV11-2
abundance: NA
j_gene: TRBJ2-7
d_gene: TRBD2
CDR3nt: TGTGCCAGCAGCTTCGTCTCCACTAGCGGCGCTAGGGAGCAGTACTTC
CDR3aa: CASSFVSTSGAREQYF

len: 14
v_gene: TRBV30
abundance: NA
j_gene: TRBJ2-7
d_gene: TRBD1
CDR3nt: TGTGCCTTTGTCCTCGGGACAGTAGTTTCCGAGCAGTACTTC
CDR3aa: CAFVLGTVVSEQYF

len: 13
v_gene: TRBV7-9
abundance: NA
j_gene: TRBJ1-1
d_gene: NA
CDR3nt: TGTGCCAGCAGCTTAGTTGTCGACACTGAAGCTTTCTTT
CDR3aa: CASSLVVDTEAFF

len: 14
v_gene: TRBV19
abundance: NA
j_gene: TRBJ2-3
d_gene: TRBD1
CDR3nt: TGTGCCAGTAGTACAGGGGGCGCGGGTGATACGCAGTATTTT
CDR3aa: CASSTGGAGDTQYF

len: 14
v_gene: TRBV5-1
abundance: NA
j_gene: TRBJ1-3
d_gene: TRBD1
CDR3nt: TGCGCCAGCGCCAGGGGGGAATCTGGAAACACCATATATTTT
CDR3aa: CASARGESGNTIYF

len: 16
v_gene: TRBV7-6
abundance: NA
j_gene: TRBJ2-1
d_gene: NA
CDR3nt: TGTGCCAGCAGCCCAGCGGACAGAACAACTTACAATGAGCAGTTCTTC
CDR3aa: CASSPADRTTYNEQFF